This TCR beta chain was observed in a study of cytomegalovirus exposure and HLA in healthy donors. Study outcomes and limitations: The majority of TCR sequences were rare, yet some public TCRs appeared in many donors. In the roughly 120 validation repertoires, about 94% of cluster scores exceeded 0, per a later analysis.

Concerning this clone: Its target is not known.

Sequenced by immunoSEQ multiplex PCR; TCRdb stores in-frame clones only, minus some. The sample includes about 240,000 clones, about 90% of them seen just once. CDR1 and CDR2 (germline): MNHEY, SMNVEV (reference sequence). The CDR3 runs to 14 residues. The V gene lost 6 bases and the J gene lost 4 bases, with 15 bases spanning the gap. Sample: PBMCs. This chain uses TRBV27 with TRBJ2-5; D gene uncertain. The sequence was obtained from a woman in her thirties in good health and CMV-seropositive. CDR3 bases: TGTGCCAGCAGACGCACTCTAGGTAGAGAGACCCAGTACTTC. This translates into CASRRTLGRETQYF.